This is a list of T cell receptor beta chains from one sample in a study of T cells after yellow fever vaccination. One entry per CDR3 protein, called by TCRdb with MiXCR from the 5' RACE reads. Of over 200,000 distinct CDR3 sequences in the sample, about 7% were seen once. The sequences come from CD4+ T cells sorted from PBMCs, collected on the day of the yellow fever booster vaccination. The receptors stem from a man aged 30-40 years who received the YFV17D yellow fever vaccine. CDR3s include the opening cysteine and the closing phenylalanine or tryptophan. D genes are given only for firm matches. The size field is filled for only some rows; it gives once, few, many or a size class.

V gene	clone size	J gene	CDR3 length	D gene	CDR3 protein	CDR3 DNA
TRBV19	.	TRBJ2-3	14	.	CASSNGGFTDTQYF	TGTGCCAGTAGTAATGGCGGTTTTACAGATACGCAGTATTTT
TRBV7-8	.	TRBJ1-5	14	.	CASSLVRTNQPQHF	TGTGCCAGCAGCTTAGTTCGGACAAATCAGCCCCAGCATTTT
TRBV6-2/TRBV6-3	few	TRBJ2-1	15	TRBD1	CASSQGQTTNNEQFF	TGTGCCAGCAGCCAGGGACAGACAACAAACAATGAGCAGTTCTTC
TRBV20-1	.	TRBJ2-7	14	.	CSARRRDRVYEQYF	TGCAGTGCGCGACGTAGGGACCGAGTGTACGAGCAGTACTTC
TRBV20-1	.	TRBJ1-1	14	TRBD1	CSAEKGTGDTEAFF	TGCAGTGCTGAAAAAGGGACAGGGGATACTGAAGCTTTCTTT
TRBV28	many	TRBJ1-1	14	.	CASRWVTTVAEAFF	TGTGCCAGCAGGTGGGTGACCACGGTGGCTGAAGCTTTCTTT
TRBV7-6	few	TRBJ2-3	16	.	CASSLGQLLLTDTQYF	TGTGCCAGCAGCTTAGGACAGTTACTTCTCACAGATACGCAGTATTTT
TRBV7-9	.	TRBJ1-2	13	.	CASSLEGSHGYTF	TGTGCCAGCAGCTTAGAGGGGAGCCATGGCTACACCTTC
TRBV10-3	.	TRBJ2-5	14	TRBD2	CAIPSGKVQETQYF	TGTGCCATCCCTAGCGGGAAGGTCCAAGAGACCCAGTACTTC
TRBV7-7	few	TRBJ2-5	14	TRBD1	CASSRDRPPETQYF	TGTGCCAGCAGCCGGGACAGGCCCCCGGAGACCCAGTACTTC
TRBV30	few	TRBJ2-3	15	TRBD2	CAWSGGLASTDTQYF	TGTGCCTGGAGCGGAGGACTAGCCAGCACAGATACGCAGTATTTT
TRBV7-9	.	TRBJ2-3	17	TRBD2	CASSSLGGRQSTDTQYF	TGTGCCAGCAGCTCTTTGGGAGGGAGACAGAGCACAGATACGCAGTATTTT
TRBV19	many	TRBJ2-7	13	.	CASSMRATGEQYF	TGTGCCAGTAGTATGAGGGCGACTGGGGAGCAGTACTTC
TRBV29-1	many	TRBJ2-7	14	TRBD1	CSVAPGTGKNEQYF	TGCAGCGTCGCCCCCGGGACAGGGAAAAACGAGCAGTACTTC
TRBV12-3/TRBV12-4	.	TRBJ1-6	16	TRBD1	CASTFGTGVGHSPLHF	TGTGCCAGCACCTTTGGCACAGGGGTAGGCCATTCACCCCTCCACTTT
TRBV5-6	few	TRBJ2-7	13	.	CASTLRPAAEQYF	TGTGCCAGCACCCTCCGCCCAGCTGCTGAGCAGTACTTC
TRBV20-1	few	TRBJ2-1	16	TRBD2	CSARGLSGRPINEQFF	TGCAGTGCTAGGGGCTTAAGCGGGAGACCTATCAATGAGCAGTTCTTC
TRBV9	.	TRBJ2-1	16	.	CASSVGTPFSTNEQFF	TGTGCCAGCAGCGTGGGGACCCCCTTCAGTACGAATGAGCAGTTCTTC
TRBV24-1	.	TRBJ2-1	16	TRBD1	CATSPSGTGERGEQFF	TGTGCCACCAGCCCGTCCGGGACAGGGGAGAGGGGGGAGCAGTTCTTC
TRBV29-1	.	TRBJ2-5	12	.	CSVASASETQYF	TGCAGCGTTGCGTCTGCGTCAGAGACCCAGTACTTC
TRBV12-3/TRBV12-4	.	TRBJ2-5	15	TRBD2	CASIHLAGGRETQYF	TGTGCCAGCATTCACCTAGCGGGAGGGAGAGAGACCCAGTACTTC
TRBV7-3	few	TRBJ2-3	16	.	CASSLRIGGATDTQYF	TGTGCCAGCAGCTTAAGAATTGGGGGCGCAACCGATACGCAGTATTTT
TRBV19	few	TRBJ2-2	16	TRBD1	CASCLTGGLNTGELFF	TGTGCCAGTTGCCTAACAGGGGGCCTTAACACCGGGGAGCTGTTTTTT
TRBV6-2/TRBV6-3	few	TRBJ2-1	14	.	CASTDSGTYNEQFF	TGTGCCAGCACCGACTCTGGGACCTACAATGAGCAGTTCTTC
TRBV4-3	few	TRBJ2-7	16	.	CASSKEHNLLAYEQYF	TGCGCCAGCAGCAAAGAACACAACCTACTCGCCTACGAGCAGTACTTC
TRBV3-1	.	TRBJ2-7	14	TRBD2	CASSEDGLADARYF	TGTGCCAGCAGCGAAGACGGACTAGCGGATGCGAGGTACTTC
TRBV24-1	many	TRBJ2-2	16	TRBD1	CATSDPTGANTGELFF	TGTGCCACCAGTGACCCCACAGGGGCGAACACCGGGGAGCTGTTTTTT
TRBV9	many	TRBJ2-1	14	.	CASSIGTSYNEQFF	TGTGCCAGCAGCATCGGGACCTCCTACAATGAGCAGTTCTTC
TRBV12-3/TRBV12-4	.	TRBJ2-7	13	.	CASSLAGSNEQYF	TGTGCCAGCAGTTTAGCAGGTTCCAACGAGCAGTACTTC
TRBV6-2/TRBV6-3	.	TRBJ2-7	12	.	CASGGQSYEQYF	TGTGCCAGCGGGGGGCAGTCCTACGAGCAGTACTTC
TRBV7-8	few	TRBJ2-5	15	.	CASSPLSGDGETQYF	TGTGCCAGCAGCCCCCTTTCGGGGGACGGAGAGACCCAGTACTTC
TRBV7-3	few	TRBJ2-2	13	.	CASSFEGAGELFF	TGTGCCAGCAGTTTTGAGGGGGCCGGGGAGCTGTTTTTT
TRBV27	few	TRBJ1-5	16	TRBD1	CASSFYGQGSNQPQHF	TGTGCCAGCAGTTTTTACGGACAGGGAAGCAATCAGCCCCAGCATTTT
TRBV20-1	few	TRBJ2-1	12	TRBD2	CSVSGLAEEQFF	TGCAGTGTTTCGGGACTAGCGGAAGAGCAGTTCTTC
TRBV4-3	few	TRBJ2-2	14	.	CASSQDSGIGELFF	TGCGCCAGCAGCCAAGATAGTGGAATCGGGGAGCTGTTTTTT
TRBV20-1	.	TRBJ2-3	18	TRBD2	CSARGGGLAGGDTDTQYF	TGCAGTGCTAGAGGAGGAGGACTAGCGGGAGGGGACACAGATACGCAGTATTTT
TRBV20-1	.	TRBJ2-4	13	.	CSARDWVAGGAYF	.
TRBV10-3	few	TRBJ2-5	12	TRBD2	CAIGLAGETQYF	TGTGCCATCGGACTAGCGGGAGAGACCCAGTACTTC
TRBV29-1	.	TRBJ1-1	12	.	CSVGLVATEAFF	TGCAGCGTTGGTCTCGTAGCCACTGAAGCTTTCTTT
TRBV3-1	.	TRBJ2-7	14	.	CASSPTASSDEQYF	TGTGCCAGCAGCCCAACAGCTAGCAGCGACGAGCAGTACTTC
TRBV6-1	once	TRBJ2-2	13	.	CASSHRDTGELFF	TGTGCCAGTAGCCATCGCGACACCGGGGAGCTGTTTTTT
TRBV10-1	many	TRBJ2-2	18	TRBD1	CAGDRDRRIFPAAGELFF	TGCGCCGGGGATAGGGACAGACGGATCTTCCCCGCGGCCGGGGAGCTGTTTTTT
TRBV5-1	few	TRBJ2-1	16	TRBD2	CASSIMTSSPSGEQFF	TGCGCCAGCAGCATAATGACTAGCTCCCCCTCCGGTGAGCAGTTCTTC
TRBV5-1	.	TRBJ2-1	17	TRBD2	CASSRTIGTSGNNEQFF	TGCGCCAGCAGTCGGACGATCGGGACTAGCGGTAACAATGAGCAGTTCTTC
TRBV7-2	.	TRBJ1-1	12	.	CASSFNWRKAFF	TGTGCCAGCAGCTTTAACTGGAGGAAGGCTTTCTTT
TRBV6-5	many	TRBJ2-3	11	.	CASSYLDTQYF	TGTGCCAGCAGTTACCTGGATACGCAGTATTTT
TRBV7-9	.	TRBJ2-3	12	TRBD2	CASSRSGSMQYF	TGTGCCAGCAGCCGTAGCGGGAGTATGCAGTATTTT
TRBV5-4	few	TRBJ2-7	13	.	CASSPPASYEQYF	TGTGCCAGCAGCCCCCCGGCCTCCTACGAGCAGTACTTC
TRBV12-3/TRBV12-4	few	TRBJ2-1	14	.	CASNKTDSYNEQFF	TGTGCCAGCAATAAGACGGACTCCTACAATGAGCAGTTCTTC